What follows are 10 T cell receptor beta chains derived from one specimen sequenced in a study of blood T cell repertoires in COVID-19. The method was immunoSEQ multiplex PCR; TCRdb's version includes in-frame clones alone and lacks a portion of them. Of some 380,000 clones listed, around 87% are singletons. The sequenced material came from PBMCs or T cells enriched from blood (not recorded which). These receptor sequences come from a man aged 25-45 years who had recovered from COVID-19.

The rearrangement joins TRBV5-4 to TRBJ1-3; D not resolved. Trimming removed 2 bases at V and 0 bases at J, with 9 bases between. This CDR3 has 15 amino acids. Germline V CDR1 and CDR2: SGHNT, YYREEE (reference sequence). The CDR3 nucleotides read TGTGCCAGCAGCTTCGCAGGCCGCTCTGGAAACACCATATATTTT. It codes for CASSFAGRSGNTIYF.

The chain combines TRBV2 with TRBJ2-7; possibly TRBD2 for D (6 bases). This CDR3 is 15 amino acids long. The ends were cut back, 4 bases at V and 4 bases at J, with 17 bases in the middle. The germline V gene has CDR1 SNHLY and CDR2 FYNNEI. This CDR3 reads CASSVGGKDRYEQYF. The CDR3 DNA sequence: TGTGCCAGCAGTGTGGGGGGAAAGGACCGGTACGAGCAGTACTTC.

The chain uses TRBV7-2 and TRBJ2-1, with D perhaps matching TRBD1 (7 bases). The germline CDR1 and CDR2 sequences are SGHTA and FQGNSA. There are 14 residues in the CDR3. Trimming cost V 3 bases and J 8 bases, with 14 bases left between them. CDR3 DNA sequence: TGTGCCAGCAGCTTTCAGGGGGGCATCGATGAGCAGTTCTTC. Translation: CASSFQGGIDEQFF. The whole variable domain, filled in from reference TRBV7-2 and TRBJ2-1, reads GAGVSQSPSNKVTEKGKDVELRCDPISGHTALYWYRQSLGQGLEFLIYFQGNSAPDKSGLPSDRFSAERTGGSVSTLTIQRTQQEDSAVYLCASSFQGGIDEQFFGPGTRLTVL.

The V call is TRBV2, the J call TRBJ2-2; D gene uncertain. This CDR3 has 12 amino acids. Germline V gene data show CDR1 as SNHLY and CDR2 as FYNNEI. V shed 6 bases and J shed 6 bases, with 8 bases lying between them. CDR3 in amino acids: CASRVVPGELFF. CDR3 nucleotides: TGTGCCAGCAGGGTAGTCCCCGGGGAGCTGTTTTTT.

This clone has just a few counts. The V call is TRBV24-1, the J call TRBJ1-2, with 9 positions matching TRBD1. Germline-derived CDR1 and CDR2 are KGHDR and SFDVKD. V lost 1 base, J lost 5 bases, and 4 bases stayed unmatched. The CDR3 loop spans 15 amino acids. The CDR3 loop is CATSDLFGQGYGYTF. In DNA form, the CDR3 reads TGTGCCACCAGTGATTTATTTGGACAGGGGTATGGCTACACCTTC.

J is TRBJ2-1 and V is TRBV11-2; 11 positions agree with TRBD1. The junction had 6 bases not matched to a gene; V was cut back by 6 bases and J by 5 bases. The CDR3 length is 15 residues. Germline loops: CDR1 SGHAT, CDR2 FQNNGV. The CDR3 DNA reads TGTGCCAGCAGACCTAGGGACAGGGGGAACAATGAGCAGTTCTTC. This translates into CASRPRDRGNNEQFF.

In its sample, this clone was seen once. This chain uses TRBV10-3 with TRBJ2-7; 7 positions agree with TRBD1. The CDR3 is 15 amino acids. Trimming took 3 bases from V and 3 from J; bases not matched to a gene: 8. Germline V gene sequence: CDR1 ENHRY, CDR2 SYGVKD. CDR3 sequence: CAISDPTGWSYEQYF. The CDR3 DNA follows: TGTGCCATCAGTGACCCGACAGGGTGGAGCTACGAGCAGTACTTC.

The chain carries TRBV5-1 and TRBJ2-3; D remains ambiguous. The CDR3 loop spans 14 amino acids. Looked up from germline, CDR1 is SGHRS and CDR2 is YFSETQ. V gave up 0 bases and J gave up 3 bases, with 8 bases separating them. The DNA for the CDR3 is TGCGCCAGCAGCTTGGGCCCTAGTACAGATACGCAGTATTTT. This gives the protein CASSLGPSTDTQYF.

V is TRBV3-1 (or the pseudogene TRBV3-2) and J is TRBJ1-5; D unresolved. V lost 1 base, J lost 6 bases, and 16 bases lay in between. Germline loops: CDR1 LGHDT, CDR2 YNNKEL (reference sequence). The CDR3 sequence is 16 residues long. In nucleotides, the CDR3 is TGTGCCAGCAGCCAAGGGCTTTATCGGGATCTTCAGCCCCAGCATTTT. Its protein product is CASSQGLYRDLQPQHF.

The CDR3 protein is CATRAPGGGYTF. The DNA of the CDR3 is TGTGCCACTAGGGCCCCAGGGGGCGGCTACACCTTC. The chain is built from TRBV15 and TRBJ1-2; 8 bases match TRBD1. V lost 9 bases, J lost 8 bases, and 8 bases stayed unmatched. This CDR3 has 12 residues. The germline gives CDR1 LNHNV, CDR2 YYDKDF (reference sequence).